Sequencing of this T cell receptor beta chain was carried out in a study of preoperative IRX-2 immunotherapy in early breast cancer. The treatment here: preoperative locoregional IRX-2 cytokine immunotherapy. Produced via immunoSEQ multiplex PCR; TCRdb's table is partial and in-frame only. The sample has 35,000 to 45,000 clones, roughly 77% seen once. Trimming took off 2 bases at V and 7 bases at J, with 17 bases between the two ends. Germline CDR1 is MNHGY and CDR2 is SAAAGT. This CDR3 contains 15 residues. This clonotype was sampled from a human donor with breast cancer. This chain uses TRBV6-8 with TRBJ1-2, with D possibly matching TRBD1 (5 bases). The sample in question was tumor tissue, obtained after IRX-2 immunotherapy. CDR3 nucleotide sequence: TGTGCCAGCAGTTACGGGGTAGGGGCACTTGGTGGCTACACCTTC. Translated, it gives CASSYGVGALGGYTF.